The rows below give T cell receptor beta chains drawn from one sample of a study of spatial heterogeneity in lung cancer. Each CDR3 protein is one row after TCRdb ran MiXCR on the 5' RACE reads. The data hold tens of thousands of distinct CDR3 sequences, with approximately 5.2% observed a single time. Source: PBMCs, taken at surgery. The receptors stem from a female donor with early-stage non-small cell lung cancer. CDR3s include the opening cysteine and the closing phenylalanine or tryptophan. A D gene is named only where the DNA matches it firmly.

>TRBJ1-1|.|TRBV18
CASSPLTGEAFF
>TRBJ2-7|TRBD1|TRBV20-1
CSARKTGVQGEQYF
>TRBJ2-7|.|TRBV6-6
CASETAGAYEQYF
>TRBJ1-1|.|TRBV5-8
CASSLVLNTEAFF
>TRBJ1-1|.|TRBV7-2
CASSLRQDREAFF
>TRBJ1-5|TRBD1|TRBV24-1
CATRGTGDQPQHF
>TRBJ2-5|.|TRBV5-6
CASSLVQGGETQYF
>TRBJ2-7|.|TRBV19
CASSPGPTSYEQYF
>TRBJ1-1|.|TRBV12-3/TRBV12-4
CASTRKELNTEAFF
>TRBJ2-3|.|TRBV27
CASSSLVVNTQYF
>TRBJ2-7|.|TRBV29-1
CSVELGYEQYF
>TRBJ1-5|.|TRBV28
CASSFGLQPQHF
>TRBJ2-7|.|TRBV20-1
CSAREDTYEQYF
>TRBJ2-1|.|TRBV19
CASSSGGASYNEQFF
>TRBJ1-2|TRBD1|TRBV12-3/TRBV12-4
CASSRGQGYYGYTF
>TRBJ2-3|.|TRBV5-1
CASSTRIGDTQYF
>TRBJ2-7|.|TRBV2
CASSPLVAGNSYDEQYF
>TRBJ2-7|.|TRBV6-5
CASRASVARGQYF
>TRBJ2-7|.|TRBV7-9
CASSLDSPWTAHYEQYF
>TRBJ1-1|.|TRBV19
CASSRRTELNTEAFF
>TRBJ2-1|TRBD2|TRBV4-2
CASSQGSGGAHNEQFF
>TRBJ2-7|.|TRBV20-1
CSARPLPLLGASYEQYF
>TRBJ1-1|.|TRBV7-2
CASSLEQGGVTEAFF
>TRBJ2-1|.|TRBV5-1
CARPWLVGNNEQFF
>TRBJ1-1|.|TRBV18
CASSPQLGNTEAFF
>TRBJ1-2|.|TRBV20-1
CSARAAERTTFNYGYTF
>TRBJ1-5|TRBD1|TRBV23-1
CASHRQGGDNQPQHF
>TRBJ2-6|.|TRBV4-1
CASSQPGYSGANVLTF
>TRBJ2-3|TRBD2|TRBV5-1
CASSLAGGPAQYF
>TRBJ2-7|.|TRBV5-1
CASSLSGGPYEQYF
>TRBJ1-1|.|TRBV29-1
CSVDTDEAFF
>TRBJ2-3|.|TRBV7-2
CASSLVARYTDTQYF
>TRBJ2-7|.|TRBV5-6
CASSLGGQGEQYF
>TRBJ2-3|.|TRBV9
CASSDGTGADTQYF
>TRBJ2-7|.|TRBV20-1
CSAITGDYVDEQYF
>TRBJ1-5|.|TRBV5-6
CASSLGGGGGNQPQHF